These T cell receptor beta chains were read from a single sample in a study of T cells after yellow fever vaccination. TCRdb re-called the 5' RACE reads with MiXCR, one entry per CDR3 protein. The sample has 360,000 or so distinct CDR3 sequences; roughly 10% are singletons. The source material was PBMCs, sampled on the day of the first yellow fever vaccination. These receptors came from a man between 18 and 35 years old who received the YFV17D yellow fever vaccine. Both conserved end residues are trimmed from each CDR3.

v_call	j_call	cdr3_aa
TRBV5-1	TRBJ1-1	ASSLALGTTEAF
TRBV24-1	TRBJ2-2	ATNPKAVDTGELF
TRBV18	TRBJ2-1	ASSTSGGYNEQF
TRBV7-9	TRBJ2-5	ASSSNPGLAVFGTQY
TRBV4-3	TRBJ2-4	ASSQAFSLAKNIQY
TRBV27	TRBJ1-5	ASSLKSSNQPQH
TRBV18	TRBJ2-7	ASSPSVGLPYEQY
TRBV12-3/TRBV12-4	TRBJ1-5	ASRAGTGIFGPQH
TRBV5-1	TRBJ2-1	ASSLDGEYNEQF
TRBV2	TRBJ2-1	ASSGLAGGLGEQF
TRBV7-2	TRBJ1-4	ASSSRTGGNEKLF
TRBV4-3	TRBJ2-3	ASSPGGGETDTQY
TRBV10-3	TRBJ1-3	AISSAPGGTGNTIY
TRBV19	TRBJ2-2	ASRLHSDANTGELF
TRBV20-1	TRBJ2-2	SARSHSGAYGELF
TRBV11-2	TRBJ2-3	ASSSYAVTTDTQY
TRBV6-2/TRBV6-3	TRBJ1-5	ASSSGFYSNQPQH
TRBV7-2	TRBJ2-2	ASSLVASQNTGELF
TRBV11-2	TRBJ1-3	ASSLDRPGRVGGNTIY
TRBV7-2	TRBJ2-2	ASSFSGATGELF
TRBV15	TRBJ1-3	ATRGPGSGNTIY
TRBV7-9	TRBJ1-2	ASSLNRLYGYT
TRBV12-3/TRBV12-4	TRBJ2-3	ASSFKFTDTQY
TRBV5-1	TRBJ2-5	ASRTNPQETQY
TRBV6-2/TRBV6-3	TRBJ2-3	ASSYSTPGRVTQY
TRBV7-2	TRBJ1-6	ASSTQGRQNSPLH
TRBV19	TRBJ1-4	ASYERTGGNEKLF
TRBV7-2	TRBJ2-7	ASSLGINSEQY
TRBV20-1	TRBJ2-5	SARVWGQETQY
TRBV4-1	TRBJ2-7	ASRNQAFGDEQY
TRBV20-1	TRBJ2-7	SASTGSTYEQY
TRBV12-3/TRBV12-4	TRBJ1-2	ASSFGTAQGGYT
TRBV18	TRBJ2-3	ASSPTGWQDTQY
TRBV7-9	TRBJ2-2	ASSQGISANTGELF
TRBV20-1	TRBJ2-3	SVRGGSTDTQY
TRBV5-4	TRBJ2-3	ASSAGPITDTQY
TRBV6-5	TRBJ1-5	ASSYNRGQPQH
TRBV4-3	TRBJ2-3	ASSLGRLAGGDTQY
TRBV20-1	TRBJ1-1	SASGLQEVTEAF
TRBV7-2	TRBJ1-1	ASQPGAGNTEAF
TRBV18	TRBJ2-1	ASGPQGLGLLEQF
TRBV20-1	TRBJ1-5	SARDPRENQPQH
TRBV20-1	TRBJ2-1	SALPGEGWYNEQF
TRBV20-1	TRBJ1-2	SATMTGAYGYT
TRBV4-3	TRBJ2-3	ASSQDLGLAGSWGTQY
TRBV6-1	TRBJ1-6	ASSPLCPNSSYNSPLH
TRBV5-1	TRBJ2-1	ASSPGQGWNEQF
TRBV29-1	TRBJ2-2	SASDPIRDTGELF
TRBV20-1	TRBJ2-5	SARDPRGGRETQY
TRBV5-1	TRBJ2-5	ASSLSAQETQY
TRBV7-9	TRBJ2-6	ASSFPSSSGANVLT
TRBV12-3/TRBV12-4	TRBJ1-1	ASKYGLNTEAF
TRBV20-1	TRBJ2-1	SASGDTMNEQF
TRBV20-1	TRBJ2-3	SGQPGGNWADTQY